The T cell receptor beta chain under discussion was sequenced for a study of blood T cell repertoires in COVID-19. Study-level information: Samples representing acute and convalescent COVID-19 were sourced from the United States, Italy and Spain.

This CDR3 contains 19 residues. J was trimmed by 10 bases and V by 10 bases; bases with no gene match: 31. CDR1 is LNHDA, CDR2 SQIVND, per germline (reference sequence). Authors' data handling: The assay estimated nucleated cells by amplifying reference gene primers. Measured with immunoSEQ multiplex PCR; TCRdb has only the in-frame clones, and not every one. The V and J calls and clone size come from that table; D and trimming were worked out from the DNA. The data show 95,000 to 150,000 clones, 75% to 90% seen once. The sequence was collected from a man in his forties with acute or convalescent COVID-19. The sequenced material came from peripheral blood. V is TRBV19 and J is TRBJ2-1, with 7 bases fitting TRBD2. CDR3 protein: CATSPHRTREGQVGREQFF. The DNA for the CDR3 is TGTGCCACCTCACCTCACCGGACTAGGGAGGGGCAGGTCGGTCGAGAGCAGTTCTTC.